Presented here are 32 T cell receptor beta chains from one specimen sequenced in a study of CD8 T cells in Susac syndrome. Reverse transcription of 0.5 to 1 ug RNA used random hexamers. TCRdb reanalysed the immunoSEQ multiplex PCR reads using MiXCR and keeps one entry per CDR3 protein. This sample has under 350,000 distinct CDR3 sequences, with roughly nine tenths found just once. Sequencing used CD4+ T cells from PBMCs. All receptors derive from a human donor with multiple sclerosis.

The chain joins TRBV20-1 to TRBJ1-5; tentatively, D is TRBD1 (6 bases). Germline V gene lookup returns CDR1 DFQATT and CDR2 SNEGSKA (reference sequence). The V gene lost 4 bases and the J gene lost 4 bases, with 14 bases spanning the gap. The CDR3 runs to 14 residues. This chain's CDR3 is CSAIEGGFNQPQHF. The CDR3 DNA reads TGCAGTGCTATAGAGGGGGGGTTTAATCAGCCCCAGCATTTT.

The J gene is TRBJ1-1, the V gene TRBV7-3; tentatively, D is TRBD1 (5 bases). The CDR3 length is 14 residues. Per the germline V gene, CDR1 is SGHTA and CDR2 is FQGTGA. Trimming pared 2 bases from V and 5 bases from J, leaving 12 bases between. In nucleotides, the CDR3 is TGTGCCAGCAGCTTATCTCCGCGGGGGACTGAAGCTTTCTTT. Translation gives CASSLSPRGTEAFF.

The V call is TRBV29-1, the J call TRBJ1-1, with D possibly matching TRBD1 (6 bases). The CDR3 runs 14 residues. Germline lookup yields CDR1 SQVTM and CDR2 ANQGSEA. V lost 5 bases and J 4 bases, leaving 17 bases between the germline ends. CDR3 protein: CSVFITGSPTEAFF. The CDR3 DNA sequence: TGCAGCGTTTTCATTACAGGGTCACCCACTGAAGCTTTCTTT.

This chain links TRBV9 with TRBJ1-2; 8 bases are shared with TRBD1. The CDR3 sequence is 14 residues long. The germline CDR1 and CDR2 sequences are SGDLS and YYNGEE. Trimming at V came to 4 bases and at J to 7 bases, leaving 9 bases not matched to a gene. Here the CDR3 reads CASSQTTGDSGYTF. The CDR3 DNA follows: TGTGCCAGCAGCCAAACGACAGGGGACAGTGGCTACACCTTC.

This rearrangement joins TRBV12-3 or TRBV12-4 to TRBJ1-4; 10 nucleotides agree with TRBD1. CDR3 length: 14 amino acids. The junction had 1 base not matched to a gene; V was cut back by 3 bases and J by 6 bases. CDR3 loop: CASSFGTGDEKLFF. The CDR3 nucleotides are TGTGCCAGCAGTTTCGGGACAGGGGATGAAAAACTGTTTTTT.

The chain couples TRBV5-1 to TRBJ2-2; D gene unclear. Germline V gives CDR1 SGHRS, CDR2 YFSETQ. This CDR3 comprises 16 residues. The ends were cut back, 1 base at V and 0 bases at J, with 10 bases in the middle. The CDR3 DNA follows: TGCGCCAGCAGCTTGACTGGACGACCGAACACCGGGGAGCTGTTTTTT. Translation gives CASSLTGRPNTGELFF.

The chain recombines TRBV6-2 or TRBV6-3 with TRBJ1-5, with unresolved D. The V end lost 7 bases, the J end lost 3 bases, and 7 bases lay between the germline ends. The germline CDR1 and CDR2 sequences are MNHEY and SVGEGT. The CDR3 is made up of 12 amino acids. The CDR3 DNA follows: TGTGCCAGCAAGGCCTACAATCAGCCCCAGCATTTT. It specifies CASKAYNQPQHF.

This clonotype showed up just once. Here the CDR3 reads CASSLASGLAGSYEQYF. CDR3 bases: TGCGCCAGCAGCTTGGCCTCGGGACTAGCGGGATCGTACGAGCAGTACTTC. The genes are TRBV5-1 and TRBJ2-7; 13 nucleotides agree with TRBD2. V was clipped by 0 bases and J by 4 bases; unmatched bases: 7. Germline assignment: CDR1 SGHRS and CDR2 YFSETQ. The CDR3 has 17 amino acids.

The CDR3: CASSVQHSTDTQYF. CDR3 nucleotide sequence: TGTGCCAGCAGTGTCCAACACAGCACAGATACGCAGTATTTT. The rearrangement uses TRBV6-4 and TRBJ2-3; D is uncertain. Trimming took off 4 bases at V and 0 bases at J, with 8 bases between the two ends. CDR3 length equals 14 residues. Germline CDR1 reads MRHNA; CDR2 reads SNTAGT.

This sequence joins TRBV7-2 and TRBJ1-2; D is uncertain. The germline V gene has CDR1 SGHTA and CDR2 FQGNSA. The CDR3 is 14 amino acids. V lost 5 bases and J lost 4, with 14 bases in between. The CDR3 reads CASSPRTASYGYTF. The CDR3 DNA reads TGTGCCAGCAGCCCCAGAACAGCGTCCTATGGCTACACCTTC.

The rearrangement uses TRBV7-9 and TRBJ1-2; 10 bases align to TRBD1. Germline V gives CDR1 SEHNR, CDR2 FQNEAQ (reference sequence). Trimming at V came to 5 bases and at J to 7 bases, leaving 10 bases not matched to a gene. The length of the CDR3 is 15 residues. CDR3 nucleotides: TGTGCCAGCAGCCGGACCGGGACAGGGGCCCCTGGCTACACCTTC. Protein sequence: CASSRTGTGAPGYTF.

The chain employs TRBV29-1 and TRBJ2-1, with a tentative D call TRBD2 (6 bases). Germline V gene lookup returns CDR1 SQVTM and CDR2 ANQGSEA. This CDR3 comprises 12 residues. The CDR3 region is CGGKSSYNEQFF. CDR3 DNA sequence: TGCGGGGGGAAGAGCTCCTACAATGAGCAGTTCTTC.

The CDR3 sequence: CASSRWTVSYEQYF. The CDR3 coding sequence is TGTGCCAGCAGCAGATGGACCGTTTCCTACGAGCAGTACTTC. The chain carries TRBV7-9 and TRBJ2-7, with no clear D. V was trimmed by 5 bases and J by 1 base, leaving 12 bases between them. The CDR3 is made up of 14 amino acids. Per germline, CDR1 SEHNR and CDR2 FQNEAQ (reference sequence).

V usage is TRBV7-3 and J usage is TRBJ2-5; 7 positions agree with TRBD2. Trimming removed 1 base from V and 2 bases from J; junction bases left unmatched: 4. Germline CDR1 is SGHTA and CDR2 is FQGTGA. The CDR3 is made up of 15 amino acids. The CDR3: CASSLIGGRQETQYF. The CDR3 coding sequence is TGTGCCAGCAGCTTAATCGGCGGGAGACAAGAGACCCAGTACTTC.

The chain couples TRBV15 to TRBJ2-2, with a weak D call TRBD2 (6 bases). Germline assignment: CDR1 LNHNV and CDR2 YYDKDF (reference sequence). V dropped 0 bases and J dropped 0 bases, with 8 bases sitting between them. This CDR3 is built from 16 residues. CDR3 DNA: TGTGCCACCAGCAGAGATCGGGGGTCGAACACCGGGGAGCTGTTTTTT. Encoded protein: CATSRDRGSNTGELFF.

This clonotype was recorded a few times. The V and J genes are TRBV25-1 and TRBJ1-5, with 8 bases fitting TRBD1. The CDR3 covers 16 residues. The V and J ends lost 2 bases and 4 bases, in that order; junction bases with no gene match: 7. CDR1 MGHDK and CDR2 SYGVNS come from the germline V gene. The CDR3: CASSEHGTGLNQPQHF. The DNA for the CDR3 is TGTGCCAGCAGTGAACACGGGACAGGACTAAATCAGCCCCAGCATTTT.

J is TRBJ2-3 and V is TRBV3-1; 7 bases are shared with TRBD1. The CDR3 is made up of 15 amino acids. Losses at the gene ends were 4 bases for V and 1 base for J; bases not matched to a gene: 5. Looked up from germline, CDR1 is LGHDT and CDR2 is YNNKEL (reference sequence). The DNA for the CDR3 is TGTGCCAGCAGCCGACAGGGACCACGCACAGATACGCAGTATTTT. This sequence encodes CASSRQGPRTDTQYF.

V usage is TRBV3-1 and J usage is TRBJ2-2; 7 bases map to TRBD2. Germline V lookup: CDR1 LGHDT, CDR2 YNNKEL (reference sequence). Trimming took 3 bases from V and 4 from J; bases not matched to a gene: 14. CDR3 length: 18 amino acids. The CDR3 nucleotides read TGTGCCAGCAGCCAGGCGGGAGTAGAGATAATAGGCACCGGGGAGCTGTTTTTT. Translated: CASSQAGVEIIGTGELFF.

A single count supports this clonotype. The rearrangement links TRBV12-3 or TRBV12-4 to TRBJ1-2; 7 nucleotides align to TRBD1. V shed 3 bases, J shed 2 bases, and the junction held 3 bases outside the gene matches. The CDR3 extends over 14 amino acids. CDR3 in amino acids: CASSFRGRNYGYTF. For the CDR3, the DNA is TGTGCCAGCAGTTTCAGGGGGAGAAACTATGGCTACACCTTC.

V gene TRBV18 combines with J gene TRBJ1-3; 8 nucleotides line up with TRBD1. The germline gives CDR1 KGHSH, CDR2 LQKENI. Germline trimming cut 5 bases from V and 10 bases from J; bases unmatched to any gene: 10. This CDR3 has 14 residues. CDR3 sequence: CASSTDRGAQTIYF. The CDR3 DNA follows: TGTGCCAGCTCAACAGACAGGGGCGCTCAAACCATATATTTT.

CDR3 sequence reads: CASSSHTDQPQHF. The CDR3 nucleotides read TGTGCCAGCAGCTCCCACACGGACCAGCCCCAGCATTTT. The rearrangement joins TRBV9 to TRBJ1-5; no definite D call. The CDR3 totals 13 residues. Germline values: CDR1 SGDLS, CDR2 YYNGEE. With 4 bases removed from V and 7 bases from J, the gap between germline ends came to 12 bases.

The V and J genes are TRBV29-1 and TRBJ2-1, with D perhaps matching TRBD1 (5 bases). V lost 1 base and J lost 7, with 14 bases in between. The CDR3 has 14 amino acids. Germline V gene data show CDR1 as SQVTM and CDR2 as ANQGSEA. The chain's CDR3 is CSVEAKGFRNEQFF. CDR3 coding DNA: TGCAGCGTTGAAGCCAAGGGGTTTAGGAATGAGCAGTTCTTC.

A word on this clonotype: Sequence at one end of the junction differs from germline and may be a read error. CDR3 in amino acids: CASSLAGTTNEQFF. CDR3 coding DNA: TGTGCTAGCAGCTTAGCCGGGACTACCAATGAGCAGTTCTTC. The chain joins TRBV7-7 to TRBJ2-1; 7 nucleotides agree with TRBD2. The germline CDR1 and CDR2 sequences are SSHAT and FNYEAQ (reference sequence). The CDR3 contains 14 residues.

V gene TRBV5-1 combines with J gene TRBJ2-5, with TRBD1 matching over 8 bases. V lost 6 bases and J lost 4; bases outside the gene matches: 11. This CDR3 region has 15 residues. Germline-derived CDR1 and CDR2 are SGHRS and YFSETQ. The CDR3 coding sequence is TGCGCCAGCATGAGGTTGACAGGGGAAGTAGAGACCCAGTACTTC. Translation gives CASMRLTGEVETQYF.

J is TRBJ1-5 and V is TRBV19; D possibly corresponds to TRBD1 (6 bases). Germline V lookup: CDR1 LNHDA, CDR2 SQIVND (reference sequence). The CDR3 consists of 15 residues. Trimming took off 7 bases at V and 1 base at J, with 14 bases between the two ends. CDR3 in amino acids: CASKGGARSNQPQHF. The CDR3 DNA reads TGTGCCAGTAAGGGGGGAGCAAGAAGCAATCAGCCCCAGCATTTT. The variable domain in full, completed from reference TRBV19 and TRBJ1-5, reads DGGITQSPKYLFRKEGQNVTLSCEQNLNHDAMYWYRQDPGQGLRLIYYSQIVNDFQKGDIAEGYSVSREKKESFPLTVTSAQKNPTAFYLCASKGGARSNQPQHFGDGTRLSIL.

This sequence joins TRBV29-1 and TRBJ2-1; 11 nucleotides match TRBD2. The CDR3 has 15 residues. V dropped 5 bases and J dropped 4; count of bases not matched to a gene: 7. Germline V lookup: CDR1 SQVTM, CDR2 ANQGSEA. This chain's CDR3 is CSVRPGLAVYNEQFF. The CDR3, as DNA: TGCAGCGTTCGGCCGGGACTAGCGGTTTACAATGAGCAGTTCTTC.

This chain joins TRBV12-3 or TRBV12-4 and TRBJ1-4; no definite D call. The germline V and J ends were trimmed by 2 bases and 0 bases, with 10 bases remaining between them. The CDR3 consists of 16 residues. The CDR3 sequence is CASSLMTLATNEKLFF. The CDR3 nucleotides read TGTGCCAGCAGTTTAATGACTCTCGCAACTAATGAAAAACTGTTTTTT.

This chain links TRBV20-1 with TRBJ1-5; D might be TRBD1 (6 bases). The CDR3 consists of 16 residues. Germline lookup yields CDR1 DFQATT and CDR2 SNEGSKA (reference sequence). Trimming cost V 1 base and J 1 base, with 14 bases left between them. CDR3 nucleotides: TGCAGTGCTAGAGTCCCAGGGGCCTCGAGCAATCAGCCCCAGCATTTT. Residues: CSARVPGASSNQPQHF.

This chain uses TRBV5-1 with TRBJ2-3; D perhaps matches TRBD1 (6 bases). The CDR3 runs 16 residues. Trimming removed 1 base at V and 0 bases at J, with 12 bases between. CDR1 and CDR2 (germline): SGHRS, YFSETQ. CDR3: CASSLYRTESTDTQYF. The CDR3, as DNA: TGCGCCAGCAGCTTGTACCGGACAGAGAGCACAGATACGCAGTATTTT.

V gene TRBV6-6 combines with J gene TRBJ1-2, with 7 bases identical to TRBD1. The CDR3 runs 13 residues. Germline values: CDR1 MNHNY, CDR2 SVGAGI (reference sequence). With 6 bases clipped from V and 2 bases from J, the junction kept 3 bases outside the gene matches. CDR3 in DNA: TGTGCCAGCAGACGGGACAGAAACTATGGCTACACCTTC. It specifies CASRRDRNYGYTF.

The chain carries TRBV24-1 and TRBJ2-2; D is perhaps TRBD1 or TRBD2 (5 bases each). V shed 0 bases and J shed 7 bases, with 14 bases lying between them. Germline assignment: CDR1 KGHDR and CDR2 SFDVKD. This CDR3 is built from 16 residues. CDR3 in amino acids: CATSDLRRGVVGELFF. The CDR3 DNA reads TGTGCCACCAGTGATTTGCGAAGGGGAGTAGTCGGGGAGCTGTTTTTT.

The chain's CDR3 is CASSLNPGQGPDTQYF. The CDR3 DNA follows: TGTGCCAGCTCACTAAACCCGGGACAGGGCCCAGATACGCAGTATTTT. This chain links TRBV18 with TRBJ2-3; 9 bases fit TRBD1. Germline V gene lookup returns CDR1 KGHSH and CDR2 LQKENI. There are 16 residues in the CDR3. Trimming cost V 4 bases and J 4 bases; bases outside gene matches: 9.